A single sample gave rise to the 27 T cell receptor beta chains below, sequenced in a study of cytotoxic CD8 clonotypes in ibrutinib-treated CLL. Produced via immunoSEQ multiplex PCR; TCRdb's table is partial and in-frame only. Among roughly 47,000 clones listed, roughly 57% were seen once. The sequencing used PBMCs, collected after 12 months of ibrutinib treatment. The receptor source for this set is a human donor with chronic lymphocytic leukemia.

J is TRBJ1-1 and V is TRBV7-6; the D is unclear. The V end lost 1 base, the J end lost 5 bases, and 8 bases lay between the germline ends. Per germline, CDR1 SGHVS and CDR2 FNYEAQ. The CDR3 length is 13 residues. CDR3: CASSLVRGTEAFF. In DNA form, the CDR3 reads TGTGCCAGCAGCTTAGTACGGGGAACTGAAGCTTTCTTT.

V and J are TRBV5-4 and TRBJ1-1; D unclear. The germline V gene encodes CDR1 SGHNT and CDR2 YYREEE (reference sequence). This CDR3 has 14 amino acids. Trimming stripped 4 bases from V and 1 base from J, with 11 bases between. The CDR3 DNA sequence: TGTGCCAGCAGCACTCCGACGGAGAACACTGAAGCTTTCTTT. This sequence encodes CASSTPTENTEAFF.

This clone was seen a single time. The chain combines TRBV28 with TRBJ2-7, with 8 nucleotides matching TRBD1. Germline CDR1 and CDR2: MDHEN and SYDVKM. The length of the CDR3 is 14 residues. The junction had 7 bases not matched to a gene; V was cut back by 5 bases and J by 4 bases. This CDR3 reads CASSRAGGAYEQYF. CDR3 sequence (DNA): TGTGCCAGCAGTAGGGCAGGGGGCGCGTACGAGCAGTACTTC.

This clone was found a few times. This chain joins TRBV27 and TRBJ2-1; 15 nucleotides align to TRBD2. This CDR3 is 18 amino acids long. Germline CDR1 and CDR2: MNHEY and SMNVEV (reference sequence). The V segment lost 3 bases and the J segment 4 bases; nucleotides outside the gene matches: 7. The CDR3 sequence: CASSLGTSGRTRYNEQFF. The CDR3 nucleotides are TGTGCCAGCAGTTTGGGGACTAGCGGGAGGACACGGTACAATGAGCAGTTCTTC.

The chain carries TRBV29-1 and TRBJ2-3, with D possibly being TRBD2 (6 bases). The CDR3 loop spans 14 amino acids. V was cut by 2 bases and J by 2 bases, with 11 bases left in between. Germline assignment: CDR1 SQVTM and CDR2 ANQGSEA. This CDR3 reads CSVERGEATDTQYF. The CDR3 region has the DNA TGCAGCGTTGAAAGAGGGGAGGCCACAGATACGCAGTATTTT.

Concerning this clone: A read error may produce the germline difference seen at one junction end. This chain joins TRBV13 and TRBJ2-5; D is ambiguous. This CDR3 has 13 amino acids. Per germline, CDR1 PRHDT and CDR2 FYEKMQ (reference sequence). CDR3 sequence reads: CASRLGLGETQYF. For the CDR3, the DNA is TGTGCCAGCAGGTTAGGGCTCGGGGAGACCCAGTACTTC.

The chain carries TRBV28 and TRBJ2-7; 7 nucleotides line up with TRBD1. The V gene's germline CDR1 is MDHEN and CDR2 SYDVKM. The J segment lost 5 bases and the V segment lost 7 bases, leaving 8 bases of the junction unmatched. The CDR3 consists of 13 residues. CDR3 amino acids: CASIPPGGDEQYF. The DNA for the CDR3 is TGTGCCAGCATCCCCCCAGGGGGAGACGAGCAGTACTTC.

DNA of the CDR3: TGTGCCACCAGCCCCAACCCAAACAGAGACTCTGGAAACACCATATATTTT. This sequence encodes CATSPNPNRDSGNTIYF. V gene TRBV15 combines with J gene TRBJ1-3; D remains unclear. Trimming removed 5 bases at V and 0 bases at J, with 17 bases between. The CDR3 has 17 amino acids. The germline CDR1 and CDR2 sequences are LNHNV and YYDKDF (reference sequence).

This chain links TRBV11-2 with TRBJ1-1; D is possibly TRBD1 (6 bases). From germline, CDR1 is SGHAT and CDR2 FQNNGV. The germline V and J ends were trimmed by 0 bases and 5 bases, with 10 bases remaining between them. CDR3 length equals 14 residues. The CDR3 protein is CASSLDQGKTEAFF. The CDR3 DNA sequence: TGTGCCAGCAGCTTAGATCAGGGGAAAACTGAAGCTTTCTTT.

The chain employs TRBV28 and TRBJ1-3, with 7 bases that match TRBD1. Germline CDR1 MDHEN, CDR2 SYDVKM. This CDR3 comprises 15 residues. After removal of 5 bases from V and 4 bases from J, the junction contained 8 bases not matched to a gene. The CDR3 region has the DNA TGTGCCAGCAGTGCAACAGGGGTCCCCGGAAACACCATATATTTT. It codes for CASSATGVPGNTIYF.

The rearrangement uses TRBV11-2 and TRBJ1-1; D is unresolved. CDR1 is SGHAT, CDR2 FQNNGV, per germline. Trimming cost V 2 bases and J 3 bases, with 7 bases left between them. The CDR3 runs to 13 residues. The CDR3 nucleotides read TGTGCCAGCAGCTTATCGCCAGACACTGAAGCTTTCTTT. The encoded protein is CASSLSPDTEAFF.

The CDR3 DNA follows: TGTGCCAGCAGTTTTTGGGGGCCCGCCTACAATGAGCAGTTCTTC. Protein sequence: CASSFWGPAYNEQFF. The chain couples TRBV28 to TRBJ2-1; D perhaps matches TRBD1 (6 bases). Germline CDR1 reads MDHEN; CDR2 reads SYDVKM. V was shortened by 3 bases and J by 2 bases, with 11 bases between the two germline ends. The CDR3 covers 15 residues.

The rearrangement joins TRBV7-2 to TRBJ2-3; 7 bases line up with TRBD1. V shed 5 bases and J 7 bases; nucleotides not matched to a gene: 9. CDR3 length: 14 amino acids. Germline V gene sequence: CDR1 SGHTA, CDR2 FQGNSA. The chain's CDR3 is CASSPHRGHHTQYF. The CDR3 nucleotides are TGTGCCAGCAGCCCTCACAGGGGTCACCATACGCAGTATTTT.

The chain uses TRBV6-1 and TRBJ2-7, with 9 bases matching TRBD1. After removal of 5 bases from V and 4 bases from J, the junction contained 6 bases not matched to a gene. Germline loops: CDR1 MNHNS, CDR2 SASEGT. This CDR3 region has 14 residues. CDR3 sequence: CASSIDRGVYEQYF. For the CDR3, the DNA is TGTGCCAGCAGTATTGACAGGGGGGTATACGAGCAGTACTTC.

The chain combines TRBV2 with TRBJ1-2; D is unresolved. The CDR3 length is 12 residues. Per germline, CDR1 SNHLY and CDR2 FYNNEI. Trimming removed 4 bases at V and 5 bases at J, with 8 bases between. The CDR3 is CASSVEAYGYTF. The CDR3 bases are TGTGCCAGCAGTGTTGAGGCTTATGGCTACACCTTC.

This chain connects TRBV7-9 to TRBJ2-7, with TRBD2 as a possible D gene (5 bases). In germline, CDR1 is SEHNR, CDR2 FQNEAQ (reference sequence). CDR3 length equals 12 residues. Deletions cut 3 bases from V and 5 bases from J, with 8 bases between. CDR3 amino acids: CASSLMRDEQYF. CDR3 DNA: TGTGCCAGCAGCTTGATGCGGGACGAGCAGTACTTC.

V usage is TRBV6-4 and J usage is TRBJ2-3, with TRBD1 identical over 9 bases. Germline CDR1 reads MRHNA; CDR2 reads SNTAGT. CDR3 size: 15 residues. V trimming: 7 bases; J trimming: 4 bases; junction bases outside the gene matches: 9. The CDR3 bases are TGTGCCAGCACTGATTTGGACAGGGGTGCAGATACGCAGTATTTT. As protein: CASTDLDRGADTQYF.

The CDR3 loop reads CASSKGAQEKLFF. The CDR3 DNA sequence: TGTGCCAGCAGCAAAGGTGCACAAGAAAAACTGTTTTTT. The V call is TRBV21-1, the J call TRBJ1-4; the table gives TRBD1 as D, unverified against the DNA. TRBV21-1 is given as a pseudogene. This CDR3 has 13 residues.

The table lists this clone with a few counts. This rearrangement joins TRBV10-3 to TRBJ2-7; TRBD2 is a possible D gene (6 bases). Germline lookup yields CDR1 ENHRY and CDR2 SYGVKD. CDR3 length: 12 residues. Trimming shortened V by 10 bases and J by 7 bases, and 17 bases separated the two germline ends. CDR3 coding DNA: TGTGCCACCGCACCACTGGAGGGGGAGCAGTACTTC. It codes for CATAPLEGEQYF.

In this sample, this clone turned up a few times. V gene TRBV19 combines with J gene TRBJ2-2, with TRBD2 as a possible D gene (6 bases). Trimming pared 5 bases from V and 6 bases from J, leaving 22 bases between. CDR1 is LNHDA, CDR2 SQIVND, per germline (reference sequence). The CDR3 contains 17 residues. The CDR3 coding sequence is TGTGCCAGTAGTCTGGCGGGGCCGGTCTACGGTCCCGGGGAGCTGTTTTTT. Amino acid sequence: CASSLAGPVYGPGELFF.

The chain employs TRBV5-1 and TRBJ1-5; TRBD1 matches 8 bases. Germline V CDR1 and CDR2: SGHRS, YFSETQ. V lost 5 bases and J lost 3; bases outside the gene matches: 7. The CDR3 has 15 amino acids. For the CDR3, the DNA is TGCGCCAGCAGACCATCGGGACAGGACAATCAGCCCCAGCATTTT. Encoded protein: CASRPSGQDNQPQHF.

V gene TRBV9 combines with J gene TRBJ2-7; a weak D match, TRBD1 (6 bases). The V end lost 3 bases, the J end lost 2 bases, and 15 bases lay between the germline ends. This CDR3 has 15 residues. Germline CDR1 reads SGDLS; CDR2 reads YYNGEE. The CDR3: CASSETDRLTYEQYF. CDR3 DNA: TGTGCCAGCAGCGAGACGGACAGACTTACCTACGAGCAGTACTTC.

This chain links TRBV20-1 with TRBJ1-3; D unresolved. The germline gives CDR1 DFQATT, CDR2 SNEGSKA (reference sequence). V was shortened by 6 bases and J by 1 base, with 4 bases between the two germline ends. The CDR3 extends over 11 amino acids. As DNA, the CDR3 is TGCAGTGCGAGATCTGGAAACACCATATATTTT. It codes for CSARSGNTIYF.

V is TRBV20-1 and J is TRBJ2-7; D unclear. The CDR3 runs to 11 residues. V was cut by 1 base and J by 9 bases, with 10 bases left in between. CDR1 and CDR2 (germline): DFQATT, SNEGSKA (reference sequence). For the CDR3, the DNA is TGCAGTGCTAGAGGACGAGGCGGGCAGTACTTC. Protein product: CSARGRGGQYF.

This clone was observed a few times. The chain has TRBV19 and TRBJ2-2; TRBD2 matches 9 bases. The CDR3 extends over 17 amino acids. CDR1 is LNHDA, CDR2 SQIVND, per germline (reference sequence). V lost 5 bases, J lost 1 base, and 8 bases stayed unmatched. CDR3 coding DNA: TGTGCCAGTAGTTTCAGGACTAGCGAGATGAACACCGGGGAGCTGTTTTTT. Protein: CASSFRTSEMNTGELFF.

In its sample, this clone was seen once. The chain carries TRBV27 and TRBJ2-7; D perhaps matches TRBD2 (5 bases). V lost 6 bases and J lost 2, with 17 bases in between. CDR1 is MNHEY, CDR2 SMNVEV, per germline (reference sequence). This CDR3 has 15 amino acids. The CDR3 bases are TGTGCCAGCAGACCAACGGCTAGCCGGACCTACGAGCAGTACTTC. The encoded protein is CASRPTASRTYEQYF.

This clone was seen a few times. In DNA, the CDR3 is TGCAGTGTCAGATCTAACTATGGCTACACCTTC. Its protein is CSVRSNYGYTF. The rearrangement joins TRBV20-1 to TRBJ1-2; unclear D gene. The CDR3 runs 11 residues. V dropped 7 bases and J dropped 0 bases, with 6 bases sitting between them. Germline CDR1 is DFQATT and CDR2 is SNEGSKA (reference sequence).